This is a list of T cell receptor beta chains from one sample in a study of blood T cell repertoires in COVID-19. Data came from immunoSEQ multiplex PCR; TCRdb stores just in-frame clones and leaves some out. The sample comprises roughly 170,000 clones, 70% to 90% of which are singletons, and roughly 20% rests with the top ten. The sample taken for sequencing was peripheral blood. The receptors come from a man between 65 and 85 years old with active or convalescent COVID-19. The CDR3 runs from the conserved cysteine through the conserved F or W. A D gene is named only where the DNA matches it firmly. Clone size, where shown, is once, few, many, or a class for clones that have expanded.

NA,TRBV18,TRBJ1-2,NA,CASSPNGGSYYGYTF,TGTGCCAGCTCACCAAACGGGGGGAGTTACTATGGCTACACCTTC
TRBD2,TRBV2,TRBJ2-3,once,CASLVGGTRRADTQYF,TGTGCATCCCTTGTGGGGGGGACCCGAAGGGCAGATACGCAGTATTTT
TRBD2,TRBV19,TRBJ2-1,NA,CATYSGTKNNEQFF,TGTGCCACCTATAGTGGGACTAAAAACAATGAGCAGTTCTTC
NA,TRBV5-6,TRBJ2-2,NA,CASSRSQGMVIGELFF,TGTGCCAGCAGCCGTAGTCAGGGGATGGTAATCGGGGAGCTGTTTTTT
NA,TRBV28,TRBJ1-2,NA,CASSLTEVGGYTF,TGTGCCAGCAGTTTGACAGAGGTGGGTGGCTACACCTTC
NA,TRBV5-1,TRBJ2-2,NA,CASSLGHTNTGELFF,TGCGCCAGCAGCTTGGGACATACGAACACCGGGGAGCTGTTTTTT
TRBD1,TRBV27,TRBJ1-2,NA,CASSSAGGIYGYTF,TGTGCCAGCAGTTCTGCAGGGGGGATTTATGGCTACACCTTC
TRBD1,TRBV28,TRBJ2-5,NA,CASRTGAETQYF,TGTGCCAGCAGGACAGGGGCCGAGACCCAGTACTTC
TRBD1,TRBV3-1/TRBV3-2,TRBJ2-5,NA,CASNRRTGEQETQYF,TGTGCCAGCAACCGGCGGACAGGGGAGCAAGAGACCCAATACTTC
NA,TRBV27,TRBJ1-5,NA,CASSLLGARGGQPQHF,TGTGCCAGCAGTTTATTGGGGGCCAGGGGAGGGCAGCCCCAGCATTTT
NA,TRBV11-2,TRBJ1-6,NA,CASSLARGSYNSPLHF,TGTGCCAGCAGCTTAGCCCGAGGGTCCTATAATTCACCCCTCCACTTT
NA,TRBV5-5,TRBJ2-7,once,CASSLAPRPGGYEQYF,TGTGCCAGCAGCTTGGCCCCCCGACCGGGTGGCTACGAGCAGTACTTC
NA,TRBV7-9,TRBJ1-2,NA,CASRRDYGYTF,TGTGCCAGCAGGCGGGACTATGGCTACACCTTC
NA,TRBV19,TRBJ1-1,NA,CASSPSRTYTEAFF,TGTGCCAGTAGTCCTTCCAGAACGTACACTGAAGCTTTCTTT
NA,TRBV7-8,TRBJ1-2,few,CASSSRVGYGYTF,TGTGCCAGCAGCTCCAGGGTGGGCTATGGCTACACCTTC
NA,TRBV3-1/TRBV3-2,TRBJ1-5,NA,CASSQTYNQPQHF,TGTGCCAGCAGCCAAACATATAATCAGCCCCAGCATTTT
NA,TRBV30,TRBJ1-1,NA,CAWTQQQGIHTEAFF,TGTGCCTGGACCCAACAACAGGGTATTCATACTGAAGCTTTCTTT
TRBD2,TRBV19,TRBJ2-7,NA,CASSVRTSGSTYEQYF,TGTGCCAGTAGTGTCCGGACTAGCGGTAGTACCTACGAGCAGTACTTC
NA,TRBV6-4,TRBJ1-5,once,CASSGEVNQPQHF,TGTGCCAGCAGCGGCGAGGTTAATCAGCCCCAGCATTTT
TRBD1,TRBV14,TRBJ2-7,NA,CASSPTRDRDGEQYF,TGTGCCAGCAGCCCGACCCGGGACAGAGACGGCGAGCAGTACTTC
NA,TRBV18,TRBJ2-5,NA,CASSSSTGRGETQYF,TGTGCCAGCTCATCGTCGACAGGCCGAGGAGAGACCCAGTACTTC
NA,TRBV28,TRBJ2-3,NA,CASSLSGTDTQYF,TGTGCCAGCAGTTTATCCGGCACAGATACGCAGTATTTT
TRBD1,TRBV19,TRBJ1-2,NA,CASTPGTGTYGYTF,TGTGCCAGTACCCCCGGGACAGGGACCTATGGCTACACCTTC
NA,TRBV11-2,TRBJ2-3,NA,CASSLLNLPSTDTQYF,TGTGCCAGCAGCTTACTAAACCTACCAAGCACAGATACGCAGTATTTT
TRBD1,TRBV7-2,TRBJ1-5,NA,CASSFSGQGPNQPQHF,TGTGCCAGCAGCTTCAGCGGACAGGGACCTAATCAGCCCCAGCATTTT
TRBD2,TRBV7-2,TRBJ2-7,NA,CASSSPGGLAGGQYEQYF,TGTGCCAGCAGCTCCCCCGGGGGTCTAGCGGGAGGGCAATACGAGCAGTACTTC
NA,TRBV30,TRBJ1-5,once,CAWKEQTHRNQPQHF,TGTGCCTGGAAGGAGCAGACCCATCGCAATCAGCCCCAGCATTTT
TRBD1,TRBV6-5,TRBJ1-1,NA,CASRYRGGGPAFF,TGTGCCAGCAGGTACAGGGGGGGAGGTCCAGCTTTCTTT
NA,TRBV6-2/TRBV6-3,TRBJ1-2,NA,CASSGPARGLSGYTF,TGTGCCAGCAGTGGCCCCGCTCGGGGATTGAGTGGCTACACCTTC
NA,TRBV5-1,TRBJ1-2,NA,CASSLQGSDYGYTF,TGCGCCAGCAGCTTACAGGGCTCGGACTATGGCTACACCTTC
NA,TRBV19,TRBJ1-2,NA,CASSRRRTNYGYTF,TGTGCCAGTAGTCGGCGGAGGACTAACTATGGCTACACCTTC
TRBD2,TRBV7-2,TRBJ2-1,few,CASSRRGGNYNEQFF,TGTGCCAGCAGCCGCCGCGGGGGGAATTACAATGAGCAGTTCTTC
NA,TRBV7-9,TRBJ1-2,NA,CASSLVGDRSYGYTF,TGTGCCAGCAGCTTAGTGGGTGACAGATCCTATGGCTACACCTTC
NA,TRBV7-6,TRBJ1-1,NA,CASSPLEGNTEAFF,TGTGCCAGCAGCCCTCTCGAGGGAAACACTGAAGCTTTCTTT
NA,TRBV7-9,TRBJ1-1,NA,CASSLGEGGNTEAFF,TGTGCCAGCAGCTTAGGGGAGGGTGGGAACACTGAAGCTTTCTTT
NA,TRBV7-2,TRBJ1-5,NA,CASSLVGGNQPQHF,TGTGCCAGCAGCTTAGTAGGGGGTAATCAGCCCCAGCATTTT
NA,TRBV30,TRBJ1-1,NA,CAWSVGRLAEAFF,TGTGCCTGGAGTGTTGGCCGCCTGGCTGAAGCTTTCTTT
TRBD1,TRBV14,TRBJ2-7,few,CASSQWTGRVHEQYF,TGTGCCAGCAGCCAGTGGACAGGGCGAGTACACGAGCAGTACTTC
TRBD1,TRBV25-1,TRBJ1-6,NA,CASSESGTGLNSPLHF,TGTGCCAGCAGTGAATCCGGGACAGGGCTCAATTCACCCCTCCACTTT
TRBD1,TRBV15,TRBJ1-5,few,CATSRDEGGWDQPQHF,TGTGCCACCAGCAGAGACGAAGGGGGCTGGGATCAGCCCCAGCATTTT
NA,TRBV28,TRBJ1-2,NA,CASSLNRPWDGYTF,TGTGCCAGCAGTTTGAACAGGCCCTGGGATGGCTACACCTTC
NA,TRBV29-1,TRBJ2-7,NA,CSVRGLTSSYEQYF,TGCAGCGTTCGAGGATTAACAAGCTCCTACGAGCAGTACTTC
TRBD2,TRBV24-1,TRBJ2-2,NA,CATSPWTSGSLNTGELFF,TGTGCCACCAGTCCATGGACTAGCGGGAGCTTAAACACCGGGGAGCTGTTTTTT
NA,TRBV11-2,TRBJ1-6,NA,CASTNQGSYNSPLHF,TGTGCCAGCACGAACCAGGGATCCTATAATTCACCCCTCCACTTT
TRBD1,TRBV14,TRBJ1-1,NA,CASSPSLWGQGRPMNTEAFF,TGTGCCAGCAGTCCCTCCCTATGGGGACAGGGCAGACCGATGAACACTGAAGCTTTCTTT
TRBD1,TRBV5-1,TRBJ1-1,NA,CASSRGQGAGRNTEAFF,TGCGCCAGCAGCCGGGGGCAGGGGGCGGGAAGGAACACTGAAGCTTTCTTT
NA,TRBV5-1,TRBJ2-6,NA,CASSPGQSSGANVLTF,TGCGCCAGCAGTCCCGGACAGTCCTCTGGGGCCAACGTCCTGACTTTC